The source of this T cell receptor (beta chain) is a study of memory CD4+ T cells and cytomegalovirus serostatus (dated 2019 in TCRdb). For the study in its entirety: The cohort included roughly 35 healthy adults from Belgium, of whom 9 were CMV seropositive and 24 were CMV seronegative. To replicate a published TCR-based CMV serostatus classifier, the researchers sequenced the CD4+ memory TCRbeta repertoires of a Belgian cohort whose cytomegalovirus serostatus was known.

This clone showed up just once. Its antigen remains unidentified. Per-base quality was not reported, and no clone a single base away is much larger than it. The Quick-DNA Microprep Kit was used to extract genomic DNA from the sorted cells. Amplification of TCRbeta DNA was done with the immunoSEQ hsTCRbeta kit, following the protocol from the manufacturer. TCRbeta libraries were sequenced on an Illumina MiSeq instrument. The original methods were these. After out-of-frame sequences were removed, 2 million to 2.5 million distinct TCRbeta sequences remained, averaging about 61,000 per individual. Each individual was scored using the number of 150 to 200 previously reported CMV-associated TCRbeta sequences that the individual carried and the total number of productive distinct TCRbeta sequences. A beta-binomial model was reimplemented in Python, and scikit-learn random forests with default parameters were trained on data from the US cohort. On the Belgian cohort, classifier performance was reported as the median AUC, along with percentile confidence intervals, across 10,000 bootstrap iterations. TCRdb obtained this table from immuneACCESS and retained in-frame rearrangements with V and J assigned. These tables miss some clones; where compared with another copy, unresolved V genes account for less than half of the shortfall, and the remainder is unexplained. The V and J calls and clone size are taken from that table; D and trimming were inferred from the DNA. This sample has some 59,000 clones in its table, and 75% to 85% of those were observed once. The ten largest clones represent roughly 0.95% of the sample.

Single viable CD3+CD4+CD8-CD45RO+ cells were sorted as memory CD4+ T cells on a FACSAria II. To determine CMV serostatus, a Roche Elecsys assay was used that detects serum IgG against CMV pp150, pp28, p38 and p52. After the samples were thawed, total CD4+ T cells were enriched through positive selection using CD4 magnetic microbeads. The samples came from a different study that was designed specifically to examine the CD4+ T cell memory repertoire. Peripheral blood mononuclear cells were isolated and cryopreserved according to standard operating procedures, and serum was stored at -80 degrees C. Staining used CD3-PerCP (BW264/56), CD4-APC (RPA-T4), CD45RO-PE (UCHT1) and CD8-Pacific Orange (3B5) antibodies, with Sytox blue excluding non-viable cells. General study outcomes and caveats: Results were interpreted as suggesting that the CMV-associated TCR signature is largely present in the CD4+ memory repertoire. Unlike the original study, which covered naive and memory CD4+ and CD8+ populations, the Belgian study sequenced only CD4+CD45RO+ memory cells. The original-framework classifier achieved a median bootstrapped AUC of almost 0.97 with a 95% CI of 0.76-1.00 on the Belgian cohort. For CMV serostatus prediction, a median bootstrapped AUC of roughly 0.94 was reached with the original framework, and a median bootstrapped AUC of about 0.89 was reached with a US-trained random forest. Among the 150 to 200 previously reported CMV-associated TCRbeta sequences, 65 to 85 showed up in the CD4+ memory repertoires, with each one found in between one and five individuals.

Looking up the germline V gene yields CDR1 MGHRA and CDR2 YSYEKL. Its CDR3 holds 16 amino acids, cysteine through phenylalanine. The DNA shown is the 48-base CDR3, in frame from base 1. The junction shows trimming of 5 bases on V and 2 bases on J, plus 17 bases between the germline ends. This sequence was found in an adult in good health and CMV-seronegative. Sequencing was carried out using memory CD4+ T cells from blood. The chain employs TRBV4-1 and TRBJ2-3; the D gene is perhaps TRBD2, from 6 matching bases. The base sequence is TGCGCCAGCAGCGTCCGTGGAGGGGACGACACAGATACGCAGTATTTT. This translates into CASSVRGGDDTDTQYF.